Below, 14 T cell receptor beta chains from the same sample are listed, as sequenced in a study of immune characterization of retroperitoneal liposarcoma. MiXCR, run by TCRdb on the PCR reads, gives a single entry per CDR3 protein. The sample has approximately 3,200 distinct CDR3 sequences, 27% seen once. Sequenced input: tumor tissue. Source of these receptors: a female donor with retroperitoneal liposarcoma.

This clonotype has more than one count but fewer than ten. The chain has TRBV7-2 and TRBJ2-1; D ambiguous. The assigned J gene may be wrong: the sequence end matches TRBJ2-7 better. CDR1 is SGHTA and CDR2 is FQGNSA in the germline V gene. The CDR3 extends over 14 amino acids. DNA of the CDR3: TGTGCCAGCAGCTTCGCCGGAATCTACAATGAGCAGTACTTC. As protein: CASSFAGIYNEQYF.

This clonotype was seen more than once but under ten times. The DNA is omitted, as the CDR3 cannot be located on it reliably, and the CDR3 follows TCRdb's listing. V gene TRBV7-5 combines with J gene TRBJ1-5; no check of the table's D call, TRBD1, against the DNA was made. TRBV7-5 is noted as a pseudogene. The CDR3 totals 16 residues, both ends included. The CDR3 spells CISVPEAKGEVWPQHF.

This clonotype is large by share. The rearrangement joins TRBV9 to TRBJ2-1; unclear D gene. Germline CDR1 is SGDLS and CDR2 is YYNGEE. Trimming stripped 3 bases from V and 0 bases from J, with 7 bases between. The CDR3 is 14 residues long. CDR3 in amino acids: CASSEESSYNEQFF. The CDR3 DNA reads as TGTGCCAGCAGCGAGGAGAGCTCCTACAATGAGCAGTTCTTC.

The V call is TRBV4-1, the J call TRBJ2-3; TRBD2 aligns across 11 bases. The CDR3 contains 17 residues. CDR1 is MGHRA, CDR2 YSYEKL, per germline. The J segment lost 5 bases and the V segment lost 3 bases, leaving 10 bases of the junction unmatched. Here the CDR3 DNA reads TGCGCCAGCAGCCACGTGTATCTTCTAGCGGGAGGAGATACGCAGTATTTT. It is translated as CASSHVYLLAGGDTQYF.

The chain uses TRBV7-6 and TRBJ2-3, with TRBD2 identical over 7 bases. The end of the DNA aligns better with TRBJ2-5, so the J call may be wrong. CDR3 size: 14 residues. Germline loops: CDR1 SGHVS, CDR2 FNYEAQ. DNA for the CDR3: TGTGCCAGCAGTCAGTGGGAGGGCCGCGGGACCCAGTACTTC. The encoded protein is CASSQWEGRGTQYF.

Judged by abundance, this clonotype is large. The chain employs TRBV6-1 and TRBJ2-5, with TRBD2 identical over 7 bases. Germline V CDR1 and CDR2: MNHNS, SASEGT. CDR3 length: 16 amino acids. The V segment lost 3 bases and the J segment 11 bases; nucleotides outside the gene matches: 18. CDR3 amino acids: CASSEVHGTNYNEQYF. As DNA, the CDR3 is TGTGCCAGCAGTGAGGTTCACGGGACTAACTACAATGAGCAGTACTTC.

This sequence joins TRBV10-1 and TRBJ2-1; TRBD2 matches 7 bases. The CDR3 runs to 14 residues. CDR1 and CDR2 (germline): WNHNN, SYGVQD (reference sequence). With 4 bases clipped from V and 1 base from J, the junction kept 1 base outside the gene matches. The DNA of the CDR3 is TGCGCCAGCAGTGGCGGGGGTTCCTACAATGAGCAGTTCTTC. Translating it yields CASSGGGSYNEQFF.

The genes are TRBV12-3 or TRBV12-4 and TRBJ2-1; TRBD2 matches at 14 bases. This CDR3 is built from 15 residues. J lost 9 bases, V lost 5 bases, and 6 bases had no gene match. CDR3 sequence reads: CASSLGTSGSGEQFF. DNA of the CDR3: TGTGCCAGCAGTCTAGGGACTAGCGGGAGCGGTGAGCAGTTCTTC.

This clonotype was seen at least ten times. CDR3 residues: CASSPWTGSGTGELFF. CDR3 in DNA: TGTGCCAGCAGCCCCTGGACAGGTTCGGGCACCGGGGAGCTGTTTTTT. The rearrangement uses TRBV7-6 and TRBJ2-2, with 7 bases aligning to TRBD1. Trimming removed 5 bases from V and 4 bases from J; junction bases left unmatched: 10. Germline V CDR1 and CDR2: SGHVS, FNYEAQ. CDR3 length: 16 amino acids.

This clonotype rates as medium-sized (0.01 to 0.1%). This chain links TRBV12-3 or TRBV12-4 with TRBJ2-1; 8 bases map to TRBD2. The CDR3 length is 12 residues. The trim removed 6 bases at V and 10 bases at J, leaving 5 bases unmatched. The CDR3 DNA sequence: TGTGCCAGCAGCCGGACTAGCTGGGAGCAGTTCTTC. The encoded protein is CASSRTSWEQFF.

This clonotype is labeled as large. V usage is TRBV27 and J usage is TRBJ1-4, with D perhaps matching TRBD1 (5 bases). Germline V lookup: CDR1 MNHEY, CDR2 SMNVEV (reference sequence). The CDR3 sequence is 18 residues long. Trimming stripped 0 bases from V and 0 bases from J, with 14 bases between. The CDR3 region is CASSLSGVFFPTNEKLFF. The DNA for the CDR3 is TGTGCCAGCAGTTTATCAGGGGTTTTTTTTCCAACTAATGAAAAACTGTTTTTT. The full variable domain, in which reference TRBV27 and TRBJ1-4 provide the parts outside the CDR3, is EAQVTQNPRYLITVTGKKLTVTCSQNMNHEYMSWYRQDPGLGLRQIYYSMNVEVTDKGDVPEGYKVSRKEKRNFPLILESPSPNQTSLYFCASSLSGVFFPTNEKLFFGSGTQLSVL.

This clonotype is classed as medium-sized. A single base separates this from a much larger clone, so it may be a read error. V and J are TRBV6-1 and TRBJ2-1; 7 bases agree with TRBD1. The CDR3 extends over 15 amino acids. The germline CDR1 and CDR2 sequences are MNHNS and SASEGT. V was pared by 3 bases and J by 10 bases, with 12 bases of the junction left unmatched. The CDR3 DNA is TGTGCCAGCAGTGAGAGTACAGGGGTCGGCTACGAGCAGTTCTTC. It codes for CASSESTGVGYEQFF.

This clonotype counts as medium-sized. The chain recombines TRBV6-1 with TRBJ1-1; D ambiguous. Looked up from germline, CDR1 is MNHNS and CDR2 is SASEGT. With 7 bases removed from V and 3 bases from J, the gap between germline ends came to 18 bases. There are 15 residues in the CDR3. The DNA for the CDR3 is TGTGCCAGCACCGAAGGGAAGATTCCTTACACTGAAGCTTTCTTT. It encodes CASTEGKIPYTEAFF.

In this sample, this clonotype is medium-sized. The V and J genes are TRBV7-8 and TRBJ2-7; D ambiguous. V lost 2 bases and J 3 bases, leaving 11 bases between the germline ends. Germline values: CDR1 SGHVS, CDR2 FQNEAQ. This CDR3 spans 14 amino acids. The CDR3, as DNA: TGTGCCAGCAGCTTACTGGCAACTGGCTACGAGCAGTACTTC. It is translated as CASSLLATGYEQYF.